This T cell receptor (beta chain) comes out of a study of CD8 T cells in ankylosing spondylitis. Study-level points and caveats: Disease-linked clones bore a CD8+ phenotype, appearing relatively rarely in peripheral blood. Disease-linked clones reportedly concentrated significantly in matched ankylosing spondylitis synovial fluid. Seemingly characteristic of ankylosing spondylitis blood was a TCR beta motif consisting of roughly 8 highly homologous variants.

This clonotype was picked up a small number of times. Its antigen is unknown. Library preparation for TCR beta used quantitative 5'-RACE with molecular barcodes. One entry per CDR3 protein results from TCRdb running MiXCR on the 5' RACE reads. The repertoire has 300,000 to 350,000 distinct CDR3 sequences, about a fifth of them found once; the top ten carry about 3.7%. The CDR3 is 13 residues long. The V end was cut by 2 bases, the J end by 7 bases, with 11 bases between. The germline CDR1 and CDR2 sequences are DFQATT and SNEGSKA (reference sequence). The sequencing input was blood, either unsorted or a sorted T cell fraction (not recorded which). This chain joins TRBV20-1 and TRBJ2-2; D is unresolved. This TCR was recovered from a female donor with ankylosing spondylitis or in good health (not recorded which). Here the CDR3 reads CSARLVHNGELFF. CDR3 nucleotide sequence: TGCAGTGCTAGACTAGTCCACAACGGGGAGCTGTTTTTT.